This TCR beta chain was identified in a study of early T cells in non-severe SARS-CoV-2 infection. Looking at the study overall: Sequencing of unsorted whole blood was done on bulk RNA, leaving chains unpaired. The study, taken as a whole, reports: Matching with VDJdb favored anti-spike CD8 responses (missing private and CD4 specificities).

This clonotype was found many times. What it binds is unknown. At one end the junction does not follow the germline gene, possibly because of a read error. The library protocol tagged individual cDNA molecules with unique molecular identifiers. TCRdb reanalysed the 5' RACE reads using MiXCR and keeps one entry per CDR3 protein. Here the sample spans roughly 54,000 distinct CDR3 sequences, around 6% being singletons. The CDR3 is made up of 13 amino acids. Germline V gene sequence: CDR1 MNHNS, CDR2 SASEGT. Sequenced sample: whole blood. The clonotype comes from an adult who was a healthcare worker with PCR-confirmed SARS-CoV-2 infection or an uninfected control (not recorded which). The rearrangement uses TRBV6-1 and TRBJ2-7; 7 nucleotides agree with TRBD2. In DNA, the CDR3 is TGTGCCAGCAGTGCGTTGGGAGGGTACGATCAGTACTTC. This encodes CASSALGGYDQYF.